The next 12 T cell receptor beta chains were all read from a single sample in a study of shared clonotypes between healthy human individuals (dated by TCRdb to the early 2020s). Libraries were constructed by the immunoSEQ multiplex PCR assay. Not all clones reach the TCRdb copy of this immuneACCESS table, which keeps in-frame sequences only. Checked studies attribute under half of the gap to unresolved V genes and leave the rest unexplained. For this sample the table gives some 2.1 million clones, of which about 95% were detected only once. The ten largest account for 0.85% to 1.3% of the sample. For the CD8 naive samples, CD45RO-negative cells were positively selected for CCR7, yielding a CD45RA+CCR7+ population from which TemRA cells were excluded. Input material: naive CD8+ T cells sorted from blood. Sample cell subset or site, as interpreted from the label and publication: CD45RA+CCR7+. The origin of the receptors is a man between 18 and 29 years old in good health.

The genes are TRBV11-2 and TRBJ2-3, with 7 bases matching TRBD2. CDR3 length: 15 residues. V lost 5 bases and J lost 2; bases outside the gene matches: 7. Germline lookup yields CDR1 SGHAT and CDR2 FQNNGV. The CDR3 region has the DNA TGTGCCAGCAGCGCAGGACTAGTTTCCACAGATACGCAGTATTTT. It encodes CASSAGLVSTDTQYF.

This clone was recorded a few times. The sample has other DNA sequences that encode this CDR3 too. This chain links TRBV10-1 with TRBJ2-2; no clear D. The V gene lost 2 bases and the J gene lost 4 bases, with 2 bases spanning the gap. From germline, CDR1 is WNHNN and CDR2 SYGVQD (reference sequence). The CDR3 loop spans 12 amino acids. CDR3 nucleotide sequence: TGCGCCAGCAGTGAGGGCACCGGGGAGCTGTTTTTT. Amino acid sequence: CASSEGTGELFF.

This clone was found once. The chain has TRBV4-1 and TRBJ2-2, with TRBD1 matching over 7 bases. The CDR3 contains 18 residues. Per the germline V gene, CDR1 is MGHRA and CDR2 is YSYEKL. The V segment lost 3 bases and the J segment 6 bases; nucleotides outside the gene matches: 16. CDR3: CASSQRGGLSYGAGELFF. The CDR3 DNA reads as TGCGCCAGCAGCCAGAGAGGGGGCCTTTCTTACGGGGCCGGGGAGCTGTTTTTT.

V is TRBV28 and J is TRBJ2-5, with 7 positions matching TRBD1. Germline V gene lookup returns CDR1 MDHEN and CDR2 SYDVKM. V gave up 10 bases and J gave up 8 bases; unmatched junction bases: 7. The CDR3 is 11 amino acids. CDR3 amino acids: CATGTEPTQYF. The CDR3 nucleotides are TGTGCCACCGGGACAGAGCCAACCCAGTACTTC.

V and J are TRBV4-1 and TRBJ2-3; D is tentatively TRBD1 or TRBD2 (5 bases each). Per germline, CDR1 MGHRA and CDR2 YSYEKL. V shed 4 bases and J shed 2 bases, with 13 bases lying between them. The CDR3 extends over 15 amino acids. The CDR3 sequence is CASSPGTSNTDTQYF. CDR3 DNA sequence: TGCGCCAGCAGCCCGGGGACCTCTAACACAGATACGCAGTATTTT.

The gene calls are TRBV11-2 and TRBJ2-7, with D perhaps matching TRBD1 (6 bases). The CDR3 is 12 amino acids. In germline, CDR1 is SGHAT, CDR2 FQNNGV. With 5 bases removed from V and 2 bases from J, the gap between germline ends came to 7 bases. CDR3 sequence: CASSPGAYEQYF. The CDR3 DNA reads TGTGCCAGCAGCCCAGGGGCCTACGAGCAGTACTTC.

This sequence joins TRBV5-1 and TRBJ1-1; 7 nucleotides match TRBD1. This CDR3 comprises 16 residues. Looked up from germline, CDR1 is SGHRS and CDR2 is YFSETQ. V shed 4 bases, J shed 0 bases, and the junction held 9 bases outside the gene matches. The CDR3 bases are TGCGCCAGCAGCCCTGGAGGACAGGACCTGAACACTGAAGCTTTCTTT. It encodes CASSPGGQDLNTEAFF.

This chain connects TRBV27 to TRBJ2-3; TRBD1 matches at 7 bases. V lost 5 bases and J lost 3; bases outside the gene matches: 5. Germline CDR1 MNHEY, CDR2 SMNVEV (reference sequence). This CDR3 comprises 14 residues. The CDR3 spells CASSRGGLTDTQYF. CDR3 nucleotides: TGTGCCAGCAGTAGAGGGGGCTTAACAGATACGCAGTATTTT.

The chain joins TRBV7-9 to TRBJ2-1; the D is unclear. The germline V gene has CDR1 SEHNR and CDR2 FQNEAQ (reference sequence). V was trimmed by 2 bases and J by 9 bases, leaving 8 bases between them. The CDR3 has 12 residues. CDR3 amino acids: CASSLSRGEQFF. DNA of the CDR3: TGTGCCAGCAGCTTAAGCAGAGGTGAGCAGTTCTTC.

The rearrangement links TRBV11-1 to TRBJ2-7; 8 bases match TRBD1. In germline, CDR1 is SGHAT, CDR2 FQDESV (reference sequence). The J segment lost 5 bases and the V segment lost 2 bases, leaving 8 bases of the junction unmatched. The CDR3 is 15 amino acids. CDR3 loop: CASSLTTGGFDEQYF. The CDR3 DNA follows: TGTGCCAGCAGCTTAACAACAGGGGGTTTCGACGAGCAGTACTTC.

Notes on this clone: In the same sample, other DNA sequences code for this CDR3. For the CDR3, the DNA is TGTGCCAGCAGCTTAGGACTTAAAGAGACCCAGTACTTC. Encoded protein: CASSLGLKETQYF. V usage is TRBV11-2 and J usage is TRBJ2-5; D unclear. The germline V and J ends were trimmed by 1 base and 3 bases, with 6 bases remaining between them. The CDR3 has 13 residues. Germline-derived CDR1 and CDR2 are SGHAT and FQNNGV. The variable domain in full, completed from reference TRBV11-2 and TRBJ2-5, reads EAGVAQSPRYKIIEKRQSVAFWCNPISGHATLYWYQQILGQGPKLLIQFQNNGVVDDSQLPKDRFSAERLKGVDSTLKIQPAKLEDSAVYLCASSLGLKETQYFGPGTRLLVL.

The chain uses TRBV1 and TRBJ1-1. TRBV1 is a listed pseudogene. This CDR3 is built from 17 residues. For the CDR3, the DNA is TGCACCAGCAGCCAAGGCGAAGGAAAGGGGAGAAACACTGAAGCTTTCTTT. This translates into CTSSQGEGKGRNTEAFF.